This TCR beta chain was captured in a study of cytomegalovirus exposure and HLA in healthy donors. This clone was observed a single time. No antigen is known for it. The study ran its PCR with 60 Vbeta and 13 Jbeta primers. The table came from immunoSEQ multiplex PCR; TCRdb's copy has only in-frame clones and leaves some out. The sample includes around 99,000 clones, under 85% of them seen just once. Germline V gives CDR1 SGHTA, CDR2 FQGNSA. Between the trimmed V and J ends, which lost 1 base and 5 bases, there was a span of 7 bases. This CDR3 is built from 13 residues. General observations from the study: Clonal expansion, a later analysis showed, was greater in HLA-associated TCR beta chains than in equally common others.

The TCR originated in a woman in her forties or fifties in good health and CMV-seropositive. V and J are TRBV7-2 and TRBJ2-3; D might be TRBD2 (5 bases). What was sequenced was PBMCs. As DNA, the CDR3 is TGTGCCAGCAGCTTAGGGAGGATAGATACGCAGTATTTT. It specifies CASSLGRIDTQYF.